One and the same sample provided the 8 T cell receptor beta chains below, sequenced in a study of shared clonotypes between healthy human individuals. Generated by immunoSEQ multiplex PCR, the TCRdb table keeps only in-frame clones and is missing some. Among about 2.1 million clones listed, around 95% were seen once. Cells designated naive CD8 were CD45RO-negative and were positively selected for CCR7, with terminally differentiated effector memory CD45RA+ cells excluded. Sample: naive CD8+ T cells from PBMCs. These receptors all come from a man younger than 35 in good health. Some clones in this sample may be carry-over from other donors' samples.

The chain links TRBV6-1 to TRBJ2-7; the D gene is possibly TRBD1 (5 bases). Per germline, CDR1 MNHNS and CDR2 SASEGT. The CDR3 runs to 13 residues. Trimming took 5 bases from V and 3 from J, leaving 11 bases between them. The CDR3 reads CASSLTVYYEQYF. DNA of the CDR3: TGTGCCAGCAGTTTGACAGTCTACTACGAGCAGTACTTC.

The chain is built from TRBV7-9 and TRBJ2-1; possible D gene TRBD2, 5 bases. Deletions cut 5 bases from V and 0 bases from J, with 14 bases between. This CDR3 has 16 residues. CDR1 and CDR2 (germline): SEHNR, FQNEAQ (reference sequence). The chain's CDR3 is CASSLRTHYSYNEQFF. DNA of the CDR3: TGTGCCAGCAGCCTCCGGACTCACTACTCCTACAATGAGCAGTTCTTC.

V is TRBV15 and J is TRBJ2-7, with TRBD2 as a possible D gene (6 bases). This CDR3 spans 15 amino acids. Germline values: CDR1 LNHNV, CDR2 YYDKDF (reference sequence). The V gene lost 3 bases and the J gene lost 4 bases, with 16 bases spanning the gap. Written as DNA, the CDR3 is TGTGCCACCAGCAGGTACACGGGGGATTGGTACGAGCAGTACTTC. It codes for CATSRYTGDWYEQYF.

The rearrangement uses TRBV16 and TRBJ1-2; 9 bases are shared with TRBD1. V gave up 0 bases and J gave up 3 bases; unmatched junction bases: 11. The germline V gene has CDR1 KGHSY and CDR2 FQNENV. This CDR3 spans 18 amino acids. In DNA form, the CDR3 reads TGTGCCAGCAGCCAATCCTTCCTGGACAGGGGTGGCGACTATGGCTACACCTTC. Its translation: CASSQSFLDRGGDYGYTF.

The CDR3 spells CASSNFRATNTGELFF. The CDR3 region has the DNA TGTGCCAGCAGTAACTTTCGAGCTACGAACACCGGGGAGCTGTTTTTT. The V gene is TRBV27, the J gene TRBJ2-2; no firm D call. Trimming removed 5 bases from V and 0 bases from J, with 13 bases in between. The CDR3 is 16 residues long. CDR1 and CDR2 (germline): MNHEY, SMNVEV (reference sequence).

This clone was seen once. Other nucleotide sequences from this sample produce the same CDR3. The rearrangement uses TRBV15 and TRBJ2-3; D not resolved. The V end lost 1 base, the J end lost 2 bases, and 7 bases lay between the germline ends. The CDR3 covers 14 residues. Germline CDR1 LNHNV, CDR2 YYDKDF (reference sequence). CDR3 sequence reads: CATSRGASTDTQYF. In DNA form, the CDR3 reads TGTGCCACCAGCAGAGGGGCATCCACAGATACGCAGTATTTT.

The rearrangement links TRBV7-9 to TRBJ1-3; TRBD1 might be the D (5 bases). V lost 5 bases to trimming and J lost 0 bases, with 11 bases between them. CDR1 SEHNR and CDR2 FQNEAQ come from the germline V gene (reference sequence). The CDR3 loop spans 15 amino acids. The CDR3 DNA reads as TGTGCCAGCAGCGGGGGGGTTAACTCTGGAAACACCATATATTTT. This sequence encodes CASSGGVNSGNTIYF.

The chain combines TRBV7-8 with TRBJ2-7; no clear D gene. Looked up from germline, CDR1 is SGHVS and CDR2 is FQNEAQ. Deletions cut 5 bases from V and 1 base from J, with 12 bases between. The CDR3 covers 14 residues. CDR3 bases: TGTGCCAGCAGCCCCCCTGGCGAGTCCTACGAGCAGTACTTC. Amino acids: CASSPPGESYEQYF.